The entry that follows covers one T cell receptor (beta chain) sequence. This clone appeared many times. There is no known antigen for this receptor. No base quality values were provided; no much bigger clone lies one nucleotide off. Libraries came from PCR. TCRdb records Illumina HiSeq 4000 as the sequencer. High-throughput sequencing was used to profile the TCR beta-chain CDR3 region of every patient. The authors processed their data as follows. The researchers built a classifier to tell apart papillary thyroid cancer patients with distant metastasis, based on CDR3 differences among clinicopathological groups. The Shannon index was used to assess repertoire diversity, and the Morisita-Horn index was used to assess tumor-blood repertoire similarity. TCRdb passed the public sequencing reads through fastp at Q25 and MiXCR, retaining productive beta sequences. TCRdb, not the authors, supplied the V and J calls. The sample table shows roughly 40,000 clones, and 18% are seen once. The ten most abundant clones make up around 15% of the sample.

These data belong to a study of metastatic and nonmetastatic thyroid tumors (TCRdb year 2020). General notes on the study: The researchers compared repertoires between peripheral blood samples and tumor or nodule tissue samples from patients with malignant or benign thyroid disease.

What the study reported, not specific to this receptor: In both blood and tumor samples, malignant tumors were reported to have significantly higher TCR beta diversity than benign nodules.

No treatment had been received by any patient before thyroid surgery. Patient clinical samples collected from about 2011 to 2018 were retrospectively analysed using T-cell receptor beta sequencing. The CDR3 runs 16 residues from the cysteine to the phenylalanine. The entry retains the CDR3 DNA only, 48 bases that are in frame from base 1. Clipping removes 3 bases from V and 4 bases from J, with 8 as the unmatched junction base count. CDR1 and CDR2, looked up from the germline V gene, are SQVTM and ANQGSEA. The V and J genes are TRBV29-1 and TRBJ2-2; TRBD2 lines up with 10 middle nucleotides. The material sequenced was tumor tissue. The clonotype was recovered from a female donor with papillary thyroid cancer or a benign thyroid nodule (not recorded which). Some clones in this sample may be carry-over from other donors' samples. Here is the DNA: TGCAGCGTTGAGCTCCTCAGCGGGAGGGCCACCGGGGAGCTGTTTTTT. It specifies CSVELLSGRATGELFF.